One and the same sample provided the 19 T cell receptor beta chains below, sequenced in a study of low-dose radiotherapy and immunotherapy resistance in tumors. Priming of first-strand cDNA relied on TRAV- and TRBV-specific primers (covering alpha and beta chains). The PCR that amplified TCRs ran for 20 cycles, relying on a constant-region primer and a V-primer adapter. TCRdb re-called the reads with MiXCR, one entry per CDR3 protein. The sample includes around 17,000 distinct CDR3 sequences, 70% seen only once; the top ten take approximately 5.3%. These receptor sequences come from a human donor with advanced metastatic prostate, ovarian, gallbladder or colorectal cancer (not recorded which). This table probably holds off-target reads from a library built for another chain.

The rearrangement uses TRBV30 and TRBJ2-3; 8 bases fit TRBD2. From germline, CDR1 is GTSNPN and CDR2 SVGIG (reference sequence). The CDR3 is 14 amino acids. V trimming: 2 bases; J trimming: 5 bases; junction bases outside the gene matches: 6. For the CDR3, the DNA is TGTGCCTGGAGTTACGGGAGGGGGGAAGATACGCAGTATTTT. Its protein product is CAWSYGRGEDTQYF.

The chain has TRBV28 and TRBJ1-1, with D uncertain. V lost 7 bases, J lost 8 bases, and 5 bases lay in between. The CDR3 is 9 amino acids. The germline V gene has CDR1 MDHEN and CDR2 SYDVKM. CDR3 DNA sequence: TGTGCCAGCACCTCCGAAGCTTTCTTT. Its protein is CASTSEAFF.

The rearrangement links TRBV12-3 or TRBV12-4 to TRBJ1-2; D possibly corresponds to TRBD1 (5 bases). The V gene lost 3 bases and the J gene lost 13 bases, with 21 bases spanning the gap. The CDR3 covers 14 residues. In DNA, the CDR3 is TGTGCCAGCAGTTTTCAGCGACCGAAATATGGGGGCACCTTC. This translates into CASSFQRPKYGGTF.

The V gene is TRBV5-1, the J gene TRBJ2-3; a possible D gene is TRBD2 (6 bases). Germline V lookup: CDR1 SGHRS, CDR2 YFSETQ. V lost 7 bases and J 6 bases, leaving 15 bases between the germline ends. The CDR3 length is 13 residues. CDR3 loop: CASGVGEADTQYF. In nucleotides, the CDR3 is TGCGCCAGCGGCGTAGGGGAGGCCGATACGCAGTATTTT. Combining the CDR3 with reference TRBV5-1 and TRBJ2-3 gives the whole variable domain KAGVTQTPRYLIKTRGQQVTLSCSPISGHRSVSWYQQTPGQGLQFLFEYFSETQRNKGNFPGRFSGRQFSNSRSEMNVSTLELGDSALYLCASGVGEADTQYFGPGTRLTVL.

The chain has TRBV6-5 and TRBJ2-2; tentative D call: TRBD1 (6 bases). The CDR3 has 15 amino acids. Trimming shortened V by 6 bases and J by 5 bases, and 16 bases separated the two germline ends. Looked up from germline, CDR1 is MNHEY and CDR2 is SVGAGI. The CDR3 is CASRANRDLTGELFF. The CDR3, as DNA: TGTGCCAGCAGAGCTAACAGGGACCTTACCGGGGAGCTGTTTTTT.

The CDR3 DNA is TGTGCCAGCAGCTTGGCCCAGGGGGCTGGTGGCTACACCTTC. Translated: CASSLAQGAGGYTF. This chain joins TRBV5-5 and TRBJ1-2; the match to TRBD1 covers 8 bases. Germline CDR1 and CDR2: SGHKS and YYEKEE (reference sequence). This CDR3 comprises 14 residues. The ends lost 0 bases at V and 7 bases at J; junction bases unmatched: 5.

This clonotype is termed large. V usage is TRBV18 and J usage is TRBJ2-7, with D possibly matching TRBD1 (6 bases). The V and J ends lost 4 bases and 10 bases respectively, with 14 bases between them. CDR1 and CDR2 from the germline V gene are KGHSH and LQKENI. CDR3 length: 12 amino acids. This chain's CDR3 is CASSQEHRVQYF. The DNA of the CDR3 is TGTGCCAGCTCACAAGAACACAGGGTACAGTACTTC.

This clonotype was detected a few times. This chain uses TRBV5-1 with TRBJ2-7; D is unresolved. The CDR3 spans 13 residues. Trimming stripped 0 bases from V and 4 bases from J, with 8 bases between. Germline CDR1 is SGHRS and CDR2 is YFSETQ. CDR3 sequence reads: CASSLDPGYEQYF. CDR3 DNA: TGCGCCAGCAGCTTGGATCCAGGTTACGAGCAGTACTTC.

V gene TRBV7-6 combines with J gene TRBJ1-1; possible D gene TRBD1, 6 bases. The V and J ends lost 5 bases and 4 bases respectively, with 14 bases between them. Germline assignment: CDR1 SGHVS and CDR2 FNYEAQ. This CDR3 contains 14 residues. CDR3 residues: CASSTTQGRTEAFF. The CDR3 bases are TGTGCCAGCAGCACCACACAGGGACGCACTGAAGCTTTCTTT.

This clonotype appeared a few times. The rearrangement joins TRBV28 to TRBJ2-7, with 11 bases identical to TRBD1. The CDR3 contains 16 residues. The trim removed 5 bases at V and 5 bases at J, leaving 11 bases unmatched. Germline loops: CDR1 MDHEN, CDR2 SYDVKM. CDR3 region: CASSNLAGTGGNEQYF. CDR3 DNA: TGTGCCAGCAGTAACCTGGCCGGGACAGGGGGGAACGAGCAGTACTTC.

This chain connects TRBV5-4 to TRBJ2-6, with unresolved D. CDR1 SGHNT and CDR2 YYREEE come from the germline V gene (reference sequence). The CDR3 runs 16 residues. With 4 bases removed from V and 0 bases from J, the gap between germline ends came to 11 bases. CDR3 residues: CASSLGGNSGANVLTF. CDR3 coding DNA: TGTGCCAGCAGCCTAGGTGGAAACTCTGGGGCCAACGTCCTGACTTTC.

The chain combines TRBV6-8 with TRBJ2-2, with TRBD2 identical over 7 bases. The V gene's germline CDR1 is MNHGY and CDR2 SAAAGT. The CDR3 runs 14 residues. V gave up 5 bases and J gave up 5 bases; unmatched junction bases: 5. The CDR3 is CASSNYGGTGELFF. The DNA for the CDR3 is TGTGCCAGCAGTAACTACGGGGGGACCGGGGAGCTGTTTTTT.

The chain joins TRBV29-1 to TRBJ1-1; 9 bases agree with TRBD1. Germline CDR1 and CDR2: SQVTM and ANQGSEA. With 4 bases clipped from V and 3 bases from J, the junction kept 0 bases outside the gene matches. The CDR3 totals 12 residues. The CDR3 DNA reads TGCAGCGTTGGGACAGGGGACACTGAAGCTTTCTTT. Its translation is CSVGTGDTEAFF.

J is TRBJ1-6 and V is TRBV28; 8 bases agree with TRBD1. There are 14 residues in the CDR3. The V gene end was trimmed by 6 bases and the J gene end by 11 bases; junction bases not matched to a gene: 9. Germline loops: CDR1 MDHEN, CDR2 SYDVKM. The CDR3 DNA reads TGTGCCAGCAGCCCGGGACAGGCCAGGACACCCCTCCACTTT. Its translation: CASSPGQARTPLHF.

This clonotype was observed once. The chain joins TRBV5-1 to TRBJ2-3, with D possibly matching TRBD2 (5 bases). Trimming took off 5 bases at V and 1 base at J, with 11 bases between the two ends. The CDR3 has 14 amino acids. CDR1 and CDR2 from the germline V gene are SGHRS and YFSETQ. CDR3 sequence reads: CASRPLDRTDTQYF. CDR3 DNA: TGCGCCAGCAGGCCACTAGATCGCACAGATACGCAGTATTTT.

The V gene is TRBV4-1, the J gene TRBJ2-5; D uncertain. CDR1 and CDR2 from the germline V gene are MGHRA and YSYEKL. Trimming removed 4 bases from V and 1 base from J, with 16 bases in between. CDR3 length: 16 residues. The CDR3 loop is CASSPSLAQAQETQYF. Written as DNA, the CDR3 is TGCGCCAGCAGCCCCTCCTTGGCTCAGGCCCAAGAGACCCAGTACTTC.

DNA for the CDR3: TGTGCCAGCAGTCCAGGGGGCGCCGGTAACTATGGCTACACCTTC. Translating it yields CASSPGGAGNYGYTF. The rearrangement joins TRBV27 to TRBJ1-2; 8 nucleotides align to TRBD1. The CDR3 runs to 15 residues. Germline lookup yields CDR1 MNHEY and CDR2 SMNVEV (reference sequence). Germline trimming cut 5 bases from V and 1 base from J; bases unmatched to any gene: 6.

The genes are TRBV19 and TRBJ1-6, with 9 nucleotides matching TRBD1. Germline V lookup: CDR1 LNHDA, CDR2 SQIVND (reference sequence). This CDR3 comprises 16 residues. V gave up 5 bases and J gave up 7 bases; unmatched junction bases: 9. The CDR3 reads CASSPPGTGTNSPLHF. Here the CDR3 DNA reads TGTGCCAGTAGTCCACCCGGGACAGGGACGAATTCACCCCTCCACTTT. Filled out from reference TRBV19 and TRBJ1-6, the complete variable domain reads DGGITQSPKYLFRKEGQNVTLSCEQNLNHDAMYWYRQDPGQGLRLIYYSQIVNDFQKGDIAEGYSVSREKKESFPLTVTSAQKNPTAFYLCASSPPGTGTNSPLHFGNGTRLTVT.

This chain joins TRBV3-1 and TRBJ2-5; 10 bases fit TRBD2. V trimming: 5 bases; J trimming: 4 bases; junction bases outside the gene matches: 13. The CDR3 extends over 17 amino acids. CDR1 is LGHDT, CDR2 YNNKEL, per germline (reference sequence). CDR3 amino acids: CASSNHLAGEWGETQYF. CDR3 DNA sequence: TGTGCCAGCAGCAATCACCTAGCGGGAGAGTGGGGAGAGACCCAGTACTTC.